This T cell receptor beta chain derives from a study of control samples from healthy donors and cancer patients. Produced via immunoSEQ multiplex PCR; TCRdb's table is partial and in-frame only. The profile shows roughly 120,000 clones, about 87% of them singletons. The trim removed 4 bases at V and 5 bases at J, leaving 4 bases unmatched. CDR1 LNHNV and CDR2 YYDKDF come from the germline V gene (reference sequence). This CDR3 has 13 amino acids. The receptor comes from a man aged 40-50 years in good health. This rearrangement joins TRBV15 to TRBJ2-7; TRBD1 aligns across 8 bases. The sample consisted of blood. This CDR3 reads CATSTPDRDEQYF. CDR3 bases: TGTGCCACCAGCACCCCGGACAGGGACGAGCAGTACTTC. The whole variable domain, remainder taken from reference TRBV15 and TRBJ2-7, is DAMVIQNPRYQVTQFGKPVTLSCSQTLNHNVMYWYQQKSSQAPKLLFHYYDKDFNNEADTPDNFQSRRPNTSFCFLDIRSPGLGDTAMYLCATSTPDRDEQYFGPGTRLTVT.